These T cell receptor beta chains were read from a single sample in a study of CD8 T cells in Susac syndrome. From the immunoSEQ multiplex PCR reads, TCRdb called clonotypes with MiXCR, one entry per CDR3 protein. The data show under 200,000 distinct CDR3 sequences, with over 85% seen just once and 0.13% to 0.15% held by the top ten. The sample consisted of CD4+ T cells from PBMCs. The receptor set was obtained from a human donor in good health. CDR3s include the opening cysteine and the closing phenylalanine or tryptophan. The order of the fields is J gene, V gene, D gene, clone size, CDR3 DNA, CDR3 protein. D genes are given only for firm matches. The listing skips clone size in some rows; elsewhere it reads once, few, many or a size class.

TRBJ2-3 TRBV12-3/TRBV12-4 . . TGTGCCAGCAGAACCGATCCGGGCCTTGGGGCGGATACGCAGTATTTT CASRTDPGLGADTQYF
TRBJ1-2 TRBV29-1 . once TGCACCGGGTCCTTGGGCTACACCTTC CTGSLGYTF
TRBJ2-7 TRBV4-3 TRBD1 . TGCGCCAGCAGCCGGGGGGACAGGGGGATGTACGAGCAGTACTTC CASSRGDRGMYEQYF
TRBJ2-2 TRBV19 TRBD1 . TGTGCCAGCAGACAGGGGGCTAACACCGGGGAGCTGTTTTTT CASRQGANTGELFF
TRBJ2-5 TRBV7-9 TRBD2 . TGTGCCAGCAGCAAGGGGACTAGCGGCTGGGAGACCCAGTACTTC CASSKGTSGWETQYF
TRBJ2-2 TRBV6-2/TRBV6-3 . . TGTGCCACCTCGTACACCGGGGAGCTGTTTTTT CATSYTGELFF
TRBJ2-3 TRBV20-1 TRBD1 . TGCAGTGCTAGAGATCATTTGGGACAGGGCACAGATACGCAGTATTTT CSARDHLGQGTDTQYF
TRBJ2-5 TRBV5-1 . . TGCGCCAGCAGAAAAGATCAAGAGACCCAGTACTTC CASRKDQETQYF
TRBJ1-2 TRBV30 TRBD1 . TGTGCCTGGAGGGGACAGGTCTATGGCTACACCTTC CAWRGQVYGYTF
TRBJ2-5 TRBV5-1 TRBD1 . TGCGCCAGCAGGGTACAGGGGAACCAAGAGACCCAGTACTTC CASRVQGNQETQYF
TRBJ2-3 TRBV7-3 . . TGTGCCAGCACGTCGGGTGGCGCAGATACGCAGTATTTT CASTSGGADTQYF
TRBJ2-2 TRBV25-1 . . TGTGCCAGCAGTGATGCAACCGGGGAGCTGTTTTTT CASSDATGELFF
TRBJ2-1 TRBV4-3 . few TGCGCCAGCAGCCAAGATGTTGGCCCCTACAATGAGCAGTTCTTC CASSQDVGPYNEQFF
TRBJ2-7 TRBV29-1 TRBD1 . TGCAGCGGATGGGACAGGGGGTCCTACGAGCAGTACTTC CSGWDRGSYEQYF
TRBJ2-2 TRBV6-2/TRBV6-3 . . TGTGCCAGCACAAAATTACGTCCCACCGGGGAGCTGTTTTTT CASTKLRPTGELFF
TRBJ2-3 TRBV20-1 . . TGCAGTGCTAGCCGGACAGCTAGCACAGATACGCAGTATTTT CSASRTASTDTQYF
TRBJ2-5 TRBV9 . . TGTGCCAGCAGCCTCCAAGATCAAGAGACCCAGTACTTC CASSLQDQETQYF
TRBJ1-3 TRBV30 . . TGTGCCTGGAGTGGAAACACCATATATTTT CAWSGNTIYF
TRBJ2-7 TRBV18 TRBD1 . TGTGCCAGCTCACCAGGGACAGATCCCTACGAGCAGTACTTC CASSPGTDPYEQYF
TRBJ1-1 TRBV7-2 . . TGTGCCAGCAGCTTAGGGGGACGCCTTGGCACTGAAGCTTTCTTT CASSLGGRLGTEAFF
TRBJ2-3 TRBV20-1 . . TGCAGTGGGTACACAGGGGAGGAAATGGATACGCAGTATTTT CSGYTGEEMDTQYF
TRBJ2-1 TRBV20-1 . . TGCAGTGCTGGGAGCTACAATGAGCAGTTCTTC CSAGSYNEQFF
TRBJ2-5 TRBV11-2 TRBD2 . TGTGCCAGCAGCTTTCGTCTTAGCGGGGACCAAGAGACCCAGTACTTC CASSFRLSGDQETQYF
TRBJ1-6 TRBV7-9 . . TGTGCCAGCAGCCCTCTTAGCTCCTATAATTCACCCCTCCACTTT CASSPLSSYNSPLHF
TRBJ2-3 TRBV7-2 . . TGTGCCAGCAGCAGGGCCAACCCCAGCACAGATACGCAGTATTTT CASSRANPSTDTQYF
TRBJ1-2 TRBV29-1 TRBD1 . TGCAGCGTTGAAGCGACGGACAGGGACGGCTACACCTTC CSVEATDRDGYTF
TRBJ2-5 TRBV3-1 . . TGTGCCAGCAGCAATCATCGCACCCGGGGAGAGACCCAGTACTTC CASSNHRTRGETQYF
TRBJ1-1 TRBV5-1 . once TGCGCCAGTTACAGGGATTTGAGGACTGAAGCTTTCTTT CASYRDLRTEAFF
TRBJ1-1 TRBV29-1 . . TGCAGCGTTGGGGGTCCCGCAATGAACACTGAAGCTTTCTTT CSVGGPAMNTEAFF
TRBJ1-1 TRBV6-2/TRBV6-3 . . TGTGCCAGCACCCTGACCAGGGGCACTGAAGCTTTCTTT CASTLTRGTEAFF
TRBJ1-2 TRBV5-1 . . TGCGCCAGCAGCTTGACGGGAGAAGGTTCAGGCGCTGGCTACACCTTC CASSLTGEGSGAGYTF
TRBJ1-5 TRBV18 . . TGTGCCAGCTCACCGAGTCGGATTAATCAGCCCCAGCATTTT CASSPSRINQPQHF
TRBJ1-2 TRBV14 . . TGTGCCAGCAGCCAGACAGGTTATGGCTACACCTTC CASSQTGYGYTF
TRBJ2-1 TRBV29-1 . . TGCAGCGTTGAATCTGTCAATGAGCAGTTCTTC CSVESVNEQFF
TRBJ1-1 TRBV4-2 . . TGTGCCAGCAGGCTCCATACCACTGAAGCTTTCTTT CASRLHTTEAFF
TRBJ1-1 TRBV30 . once TGTGCCGGGGGACACAGGAACACTGAAGCTTTCTTT CAGGHRNTEAFF
TRBJ1-5 TRBV29-1 . once TGCAGCGTCCGGGGAGGGGGGCTAGGTCAGCCCCAGCATTTT CSVRGGGLGQPQHF
TRBJ1-1 TRBV5-1 TRBD1 . TGCGCCAGCAGCTTTAGGACAGGGGGCGCGGGTATGAACACTGAAGCTTTCTTT CASSFRTGGAGMNTEAFF
TRBJ2-6 TRBV6-2/TRBV6-3 . . TGTGCCAGCAAGCCGTTCTCCTCTGGGGCCAACGTCCTGACTTTC CASKPFSSGANVLTF
TRBJ2-1 TRBV6-5 TRBD1 . TGTGCCAGCACCGCGACAGGGACCGATGAGCAGTTCTTC CASTATGTDEQFF
TRBJ1-2 TRBV5-1 . . TGCGCCAGCAGCCCTCTGAGGCGGGATGGCTATGGCTACACCTTC CASSPLRRDGYGYTF
TRBJ1-5 TRBV12-3/TRBV12-4 TRBD1 . TGTGCCAGCAGTTGGGGGACAGGGGCCAATCAGCCCCAGCATTTT CASSWGTGANQPQHF
TRBJ2-3 TRBV2 TRBD2 . TGTGCCACGGGAAAAGCGGGGGGCACAGATACGCAGTATTTT CATGKAGGTDTQYF
TRBJ1-3 TRBV20-1 . . TGCAGTGTTACGAGCGGAGCCGGAAACACCATATATTTT CSVTSGAGNTIYF
TRBJ2-3 TRBV5-1 . . TGCGCCAGCAGCTTCGGCGTGGTCGGGGAGACGACGCAGTATTTT CASSFGVVGETTQYF
TRBJ1-1 TRBV5-1 . . TGCGCCAGCAGCTTGGCCGGGTCGTTTGAAGCTTTCTTT CASSLAGSFEAFF
TRBJ2-7 TRBV29-1 TRBD2 . TGCAGCGTTCGTCCCGGGACTAGCGGGGGGACGTCCTACGAGCAGTACTTC CSVRPGTSGGTSYEQYF
TRBJ2-5 TRBV3-1 . . TGTGCCAGCAGCCAGCGACTGATACAAGAGACCCAGTACTTC CASSQRLIQETQYF
TRBJ2-1 TRBV14 . . TGTGCCAGCAGCCAAGACAGGGTCAATGAGCAGTTCTTC CASSQDRVNEQFF
TRBJ2-3 TRBV12-3/TRBV12-4 TRBD2 few TGTGCCAGCAGTCCGGGACTAGCCACAGATACGCAGTATTTT CASSPGLATDTQYF